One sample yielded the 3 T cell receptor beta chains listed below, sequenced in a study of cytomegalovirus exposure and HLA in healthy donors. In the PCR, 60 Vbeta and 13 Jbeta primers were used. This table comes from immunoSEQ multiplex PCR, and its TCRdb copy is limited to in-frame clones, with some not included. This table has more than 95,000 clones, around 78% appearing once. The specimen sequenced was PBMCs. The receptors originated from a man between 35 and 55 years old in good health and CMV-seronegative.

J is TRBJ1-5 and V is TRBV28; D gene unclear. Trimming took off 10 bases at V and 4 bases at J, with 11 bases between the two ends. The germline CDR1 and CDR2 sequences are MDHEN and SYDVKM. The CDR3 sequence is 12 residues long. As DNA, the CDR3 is TGTGCCACCAAACTCCCGAATCAGCCCCAGCATTTT. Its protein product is CATKLPNQPQHF. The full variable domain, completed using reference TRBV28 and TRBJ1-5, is DVKVTQSSRYLVKRTGEKVFLECVQDMDHENMFWYRQDPGLGLRLIYFSYDVKMKEKGDIPEGYSVSREKKERFSLILESASTNQTSMYLCATKLPNQPQHFGDGTRLSIL.

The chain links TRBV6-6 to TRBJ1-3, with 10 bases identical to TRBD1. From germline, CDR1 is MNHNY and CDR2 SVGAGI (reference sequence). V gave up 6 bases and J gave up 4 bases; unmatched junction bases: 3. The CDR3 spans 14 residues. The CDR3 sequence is CASSRQGAGNTIYF. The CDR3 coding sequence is TGTGCCAGCAGCCGACAGGGGGCAGGAAACACCATATATTTT.

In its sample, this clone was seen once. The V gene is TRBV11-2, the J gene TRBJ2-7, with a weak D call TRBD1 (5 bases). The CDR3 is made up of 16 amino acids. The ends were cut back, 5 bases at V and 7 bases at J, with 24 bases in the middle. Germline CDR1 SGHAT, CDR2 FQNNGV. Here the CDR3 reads CASSPSRGRNPGEQYF. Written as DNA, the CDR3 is TGTGCCAGCAGCCCCTCAAGGGGCCGCAACCCTGGGGAGCAGTACTTC.